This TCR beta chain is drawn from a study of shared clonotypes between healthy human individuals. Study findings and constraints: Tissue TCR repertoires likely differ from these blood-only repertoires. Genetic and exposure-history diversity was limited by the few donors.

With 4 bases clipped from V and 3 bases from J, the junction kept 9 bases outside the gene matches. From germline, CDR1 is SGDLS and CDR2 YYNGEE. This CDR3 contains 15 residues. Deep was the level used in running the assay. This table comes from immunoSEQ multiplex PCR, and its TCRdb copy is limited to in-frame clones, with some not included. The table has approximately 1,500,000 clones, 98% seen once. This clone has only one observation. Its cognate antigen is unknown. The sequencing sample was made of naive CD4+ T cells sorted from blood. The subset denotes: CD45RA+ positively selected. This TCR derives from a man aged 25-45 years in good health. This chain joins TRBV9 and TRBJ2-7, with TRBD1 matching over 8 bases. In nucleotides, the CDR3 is TGTGCCAGCAGCTCAAGGACAGGGTCTCACTACGAGCAGTACTTC. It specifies CASSSRTGSHYEQYF.